These 2 T cell receptor beta chains were sequenced from one sample in a study of OX40 agonist ivuxolimab in advanced cancers. Method: immunoSEQ multiplex PCR; TCRdb's copy keeps in-frame clones and lacks some. The sample gives about 22,000 clones, 75% to 90% of which show up once; about 35% is in the top ten. The sample consisted of CD4+ or CD8+ T cells sorted from blood, taken in a trial of the OX40 agonist ivuxolimab. These receptors originate from an adult with an advanced solid tumor such as melanoma, head and neck, liver or kidney cancer.

The chain combines TRBV7-8 with TRBJ1-1; D is unclear. V was cut by 5 bases and J by 4 bases, with 11 bases left in between. The CDR3 runs 13 residues. CDR1 and CDR2 from the germline V gene are SGHVS and FQNEAQ. The CDR3 loop is CASSPPGFTEAFF. The CDR3, as DNA: TGTGCCAGCAGCCCTCCCGGGTTCACTGAAGCTTTCTTT.

The chain couples TRBV9 to TRBJ1-1; D gene unclear. The CDR3 length is 15 residues. The ends were cut back, 0 bases at V and 4 bases at J, with 13 bases in the middle. CDR1 SGDLS and CDR2 YYNGEE come from the germline V gene. The CDR3 DNA follows: TGTGCCAGCAGCGTAGGTAAGGAGTTGATCACTGAAGCTTTCTTT. As protein: CASSVGKELITEAFF.